This T cell receptor beta chain was obtained from a study of T cells in Graves' hyperthyroidism and ophthalmopathy. Trimming stripped 1 base from V and 2 bases from J, with 5 bases between. The CDR3 spans 13 residues. Using RNA transcripts as the source, TCR beta CDR3 regions were amplified. RT-PCR in the first round (using the HTBI primer set) targeted the TCR CDR3. TCRdb itself ran the multiplex PCR reads through MiXCR, one entry per CDR3 protein. Among under 550,000 distinct CDR3 sequences listed, about 20% were seen once. There are many counts of this clonotype. The rearrangement uses TRBV12-3 or TRBV12-4 and TRBJ1-1; possible D gene TRBD1, 5 bases. The clonotype was recovered from a man aged 35-49 years with Graves' ophthalmopathy. Sequencing was performed on blood. This chain's CDR3 is CASSLGDNTEAFF. CDR3 in DNA: TGTGCCAGCAGTTTAGGGGACAACACTGAAGCTTTCTTT.